These 9 T cell receptor beta chains were all obtained from the same sample, sequenced in a study of T cell clonality in common variable immunodeficiency. The repertoire was sequenced with immunoSEQ multiplex PCR; TCRdb's copy has only in-frame clones and lacks some. The sample offers 30,000 to 35,000 clones and no singletons, the top ten holding around 4.5%. The sequenced sample consisted of peripheral blood mononuclear cells. The receptors come from a person between 18 and 75 years old in good health.

This clone appeared a few times. Read sequence stops 3 residues before the CDR3 end, and the germline J gene provides the missing end. V usage is TRBV7-6 and J usage is TRBJ2-1, with 10 bases aligning to TRBD1. The CDR3 extends over 15 amino acids. V was clipped by 3 bases and J by 6 bases; unmatched bases: 5. Per germline, CDR1 SGHVS and CDR2 FNYEAQ. The chain's CDR3 is CASSFPGTGANEQFF. Incomplete CDR3 DNA: TGTGCCAGCAGCTTCCCCGGGACAGGGGCCAATGAG.

This clone showed up many times. The read stops 3 residues short of the end of the CDR3; the missing end is completed from the germline J gene. This chain uses TRBV19 with TRBJ1-4; 9 nucleotides match TRBD1. The ends lost 6 bases at V and 7 bases at J; junction bases unmatched: 9. This CDR3 spans 15 amino acids. Germline V lookup: CDR1 LNHDA, CDR2 SQIVND (reference sequence). The chain's CDR3 is CASSPRDRDGEKLFF. The part of the CDR3 DNA that was read is TGTGCCAGTAGCCCCCGGGACAGGGACGGTGAAAAA.

Ten or more counts support this clone. The sequenced fragment ends 3 residues before the CDR3 boundary, so the rest is inferred from the germline J gene. The rearrangement links TRBV5-1 to TRBJ2-3; 8 nucleotides align to TRBD2. The CDR3 is made up of 15 amino acids. The germline V gene encodes CDR1 SGHRS and CDR2 YFSETQ. V lost 4 bases, J lost 0 bases, and 4 bases stayed unmatched. The DNA read from the CDR3 is TGCGCCAGCAGCCCCGGGACTAGAAGCACAGATACG. This sequence encodes CASSPGTRSTDT. The full CDR3 protein reads CASSPGTRSTDTQYF. The entire variable domain, with the rest obtained from reference TRBV5-1 and TRBJ2-3, is as follows: KAGVTQTPRYLIKTRGQQVTLSCSPISGHRSVSWYQQTPGQGLQFLFEYFSETQRNKGNFPGRFSGRQFSNSRSEMNVSTLELGDSALYLCASSPGTRSTDTQYFGPGTRLTVL.

This clone was recorded many times. Read sequence stops 3 residues before the CDR3 end, and the germline J gene provides the missing end. This rearrangement joins TRBV7-9 to TRBJ1-1; no definite D call. The CDR3 is 15 residues long. Germline loops: CDR1 SEHNR, CDR2 FQNEAQ (reference sequence). The germline V and J ends were trimmed by 1 base and 2 bases, with 11 bases remaining between them. The sequenced part of the CDR3 DNA is TGTGCCAGCAGCTTAGAGATGGGCAGCAACACTGAA. Protein product: CASSLEMGSNTE. The full CDR3 protein reads CASSLEMGSNTEAFF. The whole variable domain, remainder taken from reference TRBV7-9 and TRBJ1-1, is DTGVSQNPRHKITKRGQNVTFRCDPISEHNRLYWYRQTLGQGPEFLTYFQNEAQLEKSRLLSDRFSAERPKGSFSTLEIQRTEQGDSAMYLCASSLEMGSNTEAFFGQGTRLTVV.

This clone was seen many times. The DNA ends 3 residues before the CDR3 does, and the rest of the CDR3 is filled in from the germline J gene. The genes are TRBV20-1 and TRBJ2-5; weak D call: TRBD2 (5 bases). The CDR3 is 14 residues long. Germline CDR1 reads DFQATT; CDR2 reads SNEGSKA (reference sequence). Trimming took 4 bases from V and 4 from J, leaving 16 bases between them. The part of the CDR3 DNA that was read is TGCAGTGCTACTTACGTTTCTAGCACAGAGACC. It encodes CSATYVSSTET. The full CDR3 protein reads CSATYVSSTETQYF.

This clone was observed many times. The CDR3 end is not reached by the read, which stops 3 residues before it; the germline J gene fills it in. This chain connects TRBV7-9 to TRBJ2-1; 9 nucleotides match TRBD1. CDR1 and CDR2 (germline): SEHNR, FQNEAQ (reference sequence). V shed 3 bases and J 8 bases; nucleotides not matched to a gene: 5. This CDR3 has 14 amino acids. The sequenced CDR3 bases are TGTGCCAGCAGCTTTGGACAGGGGAACGATGAG. Protein sequence: CASSFGQGNDE. In full, the CDR3 reads CASSFGQGNDEQFF.

This clone was seen repeatedly, ten times or more. Sequencing ends 3 residues short of the CDR3 end; the germline J gene provides the rest. This sequence joins TRBV9 and TRBJ2-3; D not certain. The CDR3 totals 13 residues. V was clipped by 0 bases and J by 2 bases, with 4 bases between them. The germline CDR1 and CDR2 sequences are SGDLS and YYNGEE. Here the CDR3 reads CASSVAVTDTQYF. CDR3 DNA, as far as it was read: TGTGCCAGCAGCGTAGCAGTCACAGATACG. The variable domain in full, completed from reference TRBV9 and TRBJ2-3, reads DSGVTQTPKHLITATGQRVTLRCSPRSGDLSVYWYQQSLDQGLQFLIQYYNGEERAKGNILERFSAQQFPDLHSELNLSSLELGDSALYFCASSVAVTDTQYFGPGTRLTVL.

This clone has a count of ten or more. The CDR3 end is not reached by the read, which stops 3 residues before it; the germline J gene fills it in. The chain couples TRBV7-3 to TRBJ1-2; maybe TRBD1 (6 bases). The CDR3 consists of 16 residues. Trimming took 0 bases from V and 0 from J, leaving 11 bases between them. CDR1 is SGHTA and CDR2 is FQGTGA in the germline V gene. The CDR3 bases that were read are TGTGCCAGCAGCTTAACGGGGGGGCGGGCTAACTATGGC. Its protein product is CASSLTGGRANYG. The entire CDR3 reads CASSLTGGRANYGYTF. Filled out from reference TRBV7-3 and TRBJ1-2, the complete variable domain reads GAGVSQTPSNKVTEKGKYVELRCDPISGHTALYWYRQSLGQGPEFLIYFQGTGAADDSGLPNDRFFAVRPEGSVSTLKIQRTERGDSAVYLCASSLTGGRANYGYTFGSGTRLTVV.

In this sample, this clone turned up many times. The CDR3 end lies 3 residues beyond the end of the read and is filled in from the germline J gene. The chain uses TRBV5-1 and TRBJ2-1, with TRBD1 matching over 10 bases. Germline trimming cut 3 bases from V and 5 bases from J; bases unmatched to any gene: 2. The CDR3 runs 14 residues. Per germline, CDR1 SGHRS and CDR2 YFSETQ. CDR3: CASSSGQGDNEQFF. The part of the CDR3 DNA that was read is TGCGCCAGCAGCTCCGGACAGGGGGACAATGAG.